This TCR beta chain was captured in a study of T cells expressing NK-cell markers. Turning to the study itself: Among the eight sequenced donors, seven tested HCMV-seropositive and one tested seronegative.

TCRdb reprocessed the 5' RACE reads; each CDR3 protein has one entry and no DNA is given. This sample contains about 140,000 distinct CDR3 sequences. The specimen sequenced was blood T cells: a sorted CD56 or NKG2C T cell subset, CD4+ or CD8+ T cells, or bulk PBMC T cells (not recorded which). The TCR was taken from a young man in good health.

The chain's CDR3 is CASSESVPYNEQFF. The chain uses TRBV19 and TRBJ2-1. The CDR3 contains 14 residues. Looked up from germline, CDR1 is LNHDA and CDR2 is SQIVND (reference sequence).